Below, 20 T cell receptor beta chains from the same sample are listed, as sequenced in a study of tumor and adjacent non-tumor tissue in lung cancer. No cell sorting was done before RNA was extracted from the tissue. Three rounds of nested PCR, following a modified ARM-PCR protocol, produced the TCRbeta library. MiXCR was run by TCRdb on the multiplex PCR reads, yielding one entry per CDR3 protein. The repertoire holds 70,000 to 90,000 distinct CDR3 sequences, 80% seen once, with about an eighth in the top ten. The sample consisted of lung tumor tissue. Receptors were obtained from a woman aged 50 to 60 with non-small cell lung cancer.

The chain has TRBV4-2 and TRBJ1-3; unclear D gene. V lost 5 bases, J lost 0 bases, and 11 bases lay in between. CDR1 is LGHNA and CDR2 is YNFKEQ in the germline V gene. The CDR3 runs 15 residues. CDR3 bases: TGTGCCAGCAGCAAGTATATAGTCTCTGGAAACACCATATATTTT. This sequence encodes CASSKYIVSGNTIYF.

Remarks on this clonotype: This may be a read error: a much more frequent sequence differs by one nucleotide. The chain has TRBV7-2 and TRBJ2-1, with TRBD1 matching 9 bases. V was pared by 5 bases and J by 4 bases, with 6 bases of the junction left unmatched. In germline, CDR1 is SGHTA, CDR2 FQGNSA. The CDR3 consists of 15 residues. The CDR3 DNA is TGTGCCAGCAGCATACAGGGGGCAGGATACAATGAGCAGTTCTTC. Translation: CASSIQGAGYNEQFF. The full variable domain, completed using reference TRBV7-2 and TRBJ2-1, is GAGVSQSPSNKVTEKGKDVELRCDPISGHTALYWYRQSLGQGLEFLIYFQGNSAPDKSGLPSDRFSAERTGGSVSTLTIQRTQQEDSAVYLCASSIQGAGYNEQFFGPGTRLTVL.

The gene calls are TRBV6-1 and TRBJ2-7, with D possibly TRBD2 on 6 matching bases. Trimming shortened V by 8 bases and J by 13 bases, and 24 bases separated the two germline ends. Germline CDR1 is MNHNS and CDR2 is SASEGT. The CDR3 covers 13 residues. The CDR3 DNA is TGTGCCAGCGGTCGAGCGGGCTCATACGAACATTACTTC. Protein: CASGRAGSYEHYF.

This sequence joins TRBV6-1 and TRBJ2-2, with D unresolved. Germline CDR1 and CDR2: MNHNS and SASEGT. V was trimmed by 6 bases and J by 9 bases, leaving 17 bases between them. The CDR3 has 14 amino acids. The CDR3 protein is CASRLDQNTRELFF. The CDR3 DNA follows: TGTGCCAGCAGATTAGACCAGAACACTAGGGAGCTGTTTTTT.

Points on this clonotype: Germline is not matched at one junction end, which may reflect a read error. The CDR3 DNA is TGTGCCAACAGCTTAGGTGGGCCAGATACACAGTATTTT. Its translation: CANSLGGPDTQYF. The V gene is TRBV11-2, the J gene TRBJ2-3; D is uncertain. The CDR3 has 13 residues. Per germline, CDR1 SGHAT and CDR2 FQNNGV.

This clonotype was found once. Mismatch with germline at one junction end may stem from a read error. The V gene is TRBV20-1, the J gene TRBJ2-4; TRBD2 aligns across 13 bases. The CDR3 runs to 21 residues. Germline-derived CDR1 and CDR2 are DFQATT and SNEGSKA (reference sequence). The CDR3 reads CSVRDHPSGTSGDVAKNIQYF. The DNA of the CDR3 is TGCAGTGTTAGAGACCATCCGTCCGGGACTAGCGGGGATGTAGCCAAAAACATTCAGTACTTC.

The rearrangement links TRBV13 to TRBJ2-7; D remains unclear. Germline CDR1 reads PRHDT; CDR2 reads FYEKMQ (reference sequence). Trimming removed 8 bases at V and 3 bases at J, with 14 bases between. The CDR3 has 13 residues. CDR3 loop: CASLRPTNYEQYF. In DNA, the CDR3 is TGTGCCAGCCTAAGACCCACCAACTACGAGCAGTACTTC. Complete variable domain (other parts from reference TRBV13 and TRBJ2-7): AAGVIQSPRHLIKEKRETATLKCYPIPRHDTVYWYQQGPGQDPQFLISFYEKMQSDKGSIPDRFSAQQFSDYHSELNMSSLELGDSALYFCASLRPTNYEQYFGPGTRLTVT.

This clonotype was counted once. The DNA is omitted, as the CDR3 cannot be located on it reliably, and the CDR3 follows TCRdb's listing. The rearrangement joins TRBV29-1 to TRBJ2-2. Germline CDR1 and CDR2: SQVTM and ANQGSEA. The CDR3 is made up of 14 amino acids, end residues included. CDR3 amino acids: CSVGPGADTRELSF.

This clonotype was seen more than once but under ten times. The junction and the germline gene differ at one end; a read error may be behind it. The J gene is TRBJ2-2, the V gene TRBV29-1; 13 bases fit TRBD2. CDR1 and CDR2 from the germline V gene are SQVTM and ANQGSEA. CDR3 length: 13 amino acids. CDR3 nucleotides: TGCAGCGGGACTAGCGGGAGTGCCGTGGAGCTGTTATTT. Translated, it gives CSGTSGSAVELLF.

As for this clonotype: Because it lacks the conserved phenylalanine or tryptophan at the end, this CDR3 is likely a read error. CDR3 sequence: CASSLSPSPSYEQYY. Here the CDR3 DNA reads TGTGCCAGTAGCCTATCTCCGAGTCCCTCCTACGAGCAGTACTAC. This chain joins TRBV11-2 and TRBJ2-7; D gene ambiguous. V gave up 9 bases and J gave up 0 bases, with 18 bases separating them. Germline V gene data show CDR1 as SGHAT and CDR2 as FQNNGV. This CDR3 contains 15 residues.

With regard to this clonotype: This may stem from a read error, because a much larger clone lies one nucleotide away. The chain joins TRBV7-8 to TRBJ2-5; TRBD1 or TRBD2 may be the D gene (5 bases each). CDR1 is SGHVS, CDR2 FQNEAQ, per germline. The CDR3 consists of 13 residues. The CDR3 sequence: CGSSRGESETQYF. CDR3 coding DNA: TGTGGCAGCAGCCGAGGGGAATCAGAGACCCAGTACTTC. The variable domain in full, completed from reference TRBV7-8 and TRBJ2-5, reads GAGVSQSPRYKVAKRGQDVALRCDPISGHVSLFWYQQALGQGPEFLTYFQNEAQLDKSGLPSDRFFAERPEGSVSTLKIQRTQQEDSAVYLCGSSRGESETQYFGPGTRLLVL.

This clonotype was seen a single time. At one end, the junction sequence differs from germline, possibly due to a read error. The V gene is TRBV20-1, the J gene TRBJ2-7, with D possibly being TRBD1 or TRBD2 (5 bases each). This CDR3 is 15 amino acids long. The V gene's germline CDR1 is DFQATT and CDR2 SNEGSKA (reference sequence). The chain's CDR3 is CSAGGSGAFTYDQYF. DNA of the CDR3: TGCAGTGCTGGAGGATCCGGGGCTTTCACCTACGACCAGTACTTC.

The chain joins TRBV20-1 to TRBJ2-5, with 10 bases identical to TRBD2. V trimming: 1 base; J trimming: 3 bases; junction bases outside the gene matches: 17. From germline, CDR1 is DFQATT and CDR2 SNEGSKA (reference sequence). CDR3 length: 19 amino acids. The CDR3 nucleotides read TGCAGTGCTAGAGCTTCTGGGGCTAGCGGGAGAGCCTTCGAAGAGACCCAGTACTTC. Amino acid sequence: CSARASGASGRAFEETQYF.

A remark on this clonotype: Because the CDR3 is missing its conserved closing phenylalanine or tryptophan, this is likely a read error. The chain has TRBV10-3 and TRBJ2-7; TRBD1 matches at 11 bases. The CDR3 is 17 amino acids. Germline lookup yields CDR1 ENHRY and CDR2 SYGVKD. Here the CDR3 reads CAISASSGTGGNYEQYY. In DNA form, the CDR3 reads TGTGCCATCAGTGCCAGTTCTGGGACAGGGGGAAACTACGAACAGTACTAC.

This clonotype was detected a few times. This could be a read error, since a much larger clone is one nucleotide away. The CDR3 reads CASSGGQGRSYNEQLF. CDR3 DNA sequence: TGTGCCAGCAGTGGAGGACAGGGGCGCTCCTACAATGAGCAGCTCTTC. The chain has TRBV12-3 or TRBV12-4 and TRBJ2-1, with 9 bases matching TRBD1. CDR3 length equals 16 residues.

A word on this clonotype: The conserved final phenylalanine or tryptophan is absent from the CDR3, which likely points to a read error. The chain carries TRBV28 and TRBJ2-4, with D perhaps assigned TRBD1 or TRBD2 (5 bases each). The CDR3 runs 14 residues. Looked up from germline, CDR1 is MDHEN and CDR2 is SYDVKM. CDR3 sequence (DNA): TGTGTCAGCAGTAAAGAAGGGGCGAGGGACATTCAGTACCTC. Amino acid sequence: CVSSKEGARDIQYL.

In this sample, this clonotype turned up a few times. Here the CDR3 DNA reads TGCAGTGCTAGAGATCGTGGGCAAGGGTGCATGAACACTGAAGCTTTCTTT. Translation gives CSARDRGQGCMNTEAFF. The chain is built from TRBV20-1 and TRBJ1-1; D gene unclear. Germline V gene data show CDR1 as DFQATT and CDR2 as SNEGSKA (reference sequence). The V and J ends lost 0 bases and 0 bases respectively, with 17 bases between them. The CDR3 sequence is 17 residues long.

Remarks on this clonotype: An end of the junction differs from the germline gene, which may be a read error. The rearrangement links TRBV20-1 to TRBJ2-7; 11 bases fit TRBD2. There are 15 residues in the CDR3. Germline V lookup: CDR1 DFQATT, CDR2 SNEGSKA (reference sequence). The CDR3 reads CSVTSEGTSGYDQYF. Here the CDR3 DNA reads TGCAGTGTTACCTCCGAGGGGACTAGCGGTTACGACCAGTACTTC.

As for this clonotype: It may be a read error: a sequence one base away is much more abundant. The CDR3: CVSSYGLAGVAKNIRYF. The CDR3 region has the DNA TGTGTCAGCAGCTATGGACTAGCGGGAGTAGCCAAAAACATTCGGTACTTC. The V gene is TRBV11-1, the J gene TRBJ2-4; 13 nucleotides match TRBD2. Germline loops: CDR1 SGHAT, CDR2 FQDESV (reference sequence). This CDR3 is 17 amino acids long.

Turning to this clonotype: An end of the junction differs from the germline gene, which may be a read error. This chain links TRBV6-1 with TRBJ2-2; 7 bases are shared with TRBD1. The CDR3 spans 15 residues. In germline, CDR1 is MNHNS, CDR2 SASEGT. As DNA, the CDR3 is TGTGTCAGCAGACAGGGACACGGAGTAACCGGGGAGCTGTTTTTT. It is translated as CVSRQGHGVTGELFF.